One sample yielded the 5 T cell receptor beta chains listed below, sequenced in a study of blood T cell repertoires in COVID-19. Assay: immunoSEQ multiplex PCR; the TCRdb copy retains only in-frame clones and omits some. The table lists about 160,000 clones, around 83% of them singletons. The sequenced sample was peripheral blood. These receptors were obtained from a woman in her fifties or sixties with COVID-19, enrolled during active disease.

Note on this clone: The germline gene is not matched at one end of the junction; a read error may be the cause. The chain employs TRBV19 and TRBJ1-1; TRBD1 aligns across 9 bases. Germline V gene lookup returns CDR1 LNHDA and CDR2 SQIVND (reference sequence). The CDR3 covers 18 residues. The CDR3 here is CASSPHRAGTGSNPEAFF. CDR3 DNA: TGTGCCAGTAGTCCCCATAGGGCAGGGACAGGGTCGAACCCTGAAGCTTTCTTT.

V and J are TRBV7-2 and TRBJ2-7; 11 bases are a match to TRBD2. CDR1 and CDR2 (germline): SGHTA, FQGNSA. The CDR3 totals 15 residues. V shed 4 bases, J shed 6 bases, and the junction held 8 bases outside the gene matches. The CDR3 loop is CASSSVSGGALEQYF. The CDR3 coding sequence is TGTGCCAGCAGCTCCGTTAGCGGGGGGGCCCTCGAGCAGTACTTC. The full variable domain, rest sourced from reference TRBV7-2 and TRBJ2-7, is GAGVSQSPSNKVTEKGKDVELRCDPISGHTALYWYRQSLGQGLEFLIYFQGNSAPDKSGLPSDRFSAERTGGSVSTLTIQRTQQEDSAVYLCASSSVSGGALEQYFGPGTRLTVT.

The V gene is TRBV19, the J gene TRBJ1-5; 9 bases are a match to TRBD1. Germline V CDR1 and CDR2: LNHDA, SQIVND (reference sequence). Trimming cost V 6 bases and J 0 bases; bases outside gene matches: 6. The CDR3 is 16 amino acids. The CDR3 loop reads CASRRRDRDSNQPQHF. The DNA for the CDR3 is TGTGCCAGTAGAAGGCGGGACAGGGATAGCAATCAGCCCCAGCATTTT.

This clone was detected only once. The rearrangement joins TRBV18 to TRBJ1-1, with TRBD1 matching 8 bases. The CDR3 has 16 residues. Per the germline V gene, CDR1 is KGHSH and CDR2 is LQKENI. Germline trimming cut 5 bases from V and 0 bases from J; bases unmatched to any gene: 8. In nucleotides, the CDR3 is TGTGCCAGCTCAGCCAGACAGGGGCCAATGAACACTGAAGCTTTCTTT. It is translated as CASSARQGPMNTEAFF.

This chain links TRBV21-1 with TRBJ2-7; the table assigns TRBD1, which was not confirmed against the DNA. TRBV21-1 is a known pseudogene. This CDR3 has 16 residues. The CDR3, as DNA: TGTGCCAGCAGCAGACGGACAGGGGGCGCCTTCTACGAGCAGTACTTC. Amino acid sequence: CASSRRTGGAFYEQYF.